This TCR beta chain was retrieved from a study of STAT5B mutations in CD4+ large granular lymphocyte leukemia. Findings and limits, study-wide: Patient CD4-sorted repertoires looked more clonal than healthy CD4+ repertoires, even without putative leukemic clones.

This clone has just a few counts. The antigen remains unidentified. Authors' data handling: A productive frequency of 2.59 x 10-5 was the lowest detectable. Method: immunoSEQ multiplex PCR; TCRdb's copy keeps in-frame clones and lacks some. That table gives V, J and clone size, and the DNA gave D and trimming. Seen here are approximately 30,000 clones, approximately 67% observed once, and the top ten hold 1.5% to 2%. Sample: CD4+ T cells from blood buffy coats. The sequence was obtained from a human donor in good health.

The CDR3 sequence is CASSKGQGRRNQPQHF. DNA of the CDR3: TGTGCCAGCAGCAAAGGACAGGGACGGCGCAATCAGCCCCAGCATTTT. The V gene is TRBV21-1, the J gene TRBJ1-5; the table names TRBD1, a call not compared with the DNA. TRBV21-1 is reported as a pseudogene. The CDR3 has 16 amino acids.